This TCR beta chain was retrieved from a study of blood T cell repertoires in COVID-19. Study background: Sites in the United States, Italy and Spain provided acute and convalescent COVID-19 samples. Sample material is recorded as cDNA or gDNA derived from T cells, B-cell-depleted T cells, or PBMCs.

This clone has a handful of counts. Per the authors' pipeline: Reference gene primer amplification gave estimated nucleated cell counts. Sequencing was performed with immunoSEQ multiplex PCR; in TCRdb, only in-frame clones are kept and a portion is missing. V and J calls and clone size follow that table, whereas D and trimming were derived from the DNA. The data contain 200,000 to 250,000 clones, around nine tenths of them singletons. The CDR3 is 13 residues long. The germline gives CDR1 LGHDT, CDR2 YNNKEL (reference sequence). The V and J ends lost 0 bases and 7 bases respectively, with 4 bases between them.

This TCR was sampled from a man between 18 and 29 years old with active or convalescent COVID-19. This chain joins TRBV3-1 (or the pseudogene TRBV3-2) and TRBJ1-6; D ambiguous. Sequencing was carried out using peripheral blood. CDR3 protein: CASSQDRNSPLHF. For the CDR3, the DNA is TGTGCCAGCAGCCAAGACAGAAATTCACCCCTCCACTTT.